This TCR beta chain stems from a study of persistence of HIV-infected CD4 T cells. CDR1 is KGHDR, CDR2 SFDVKD, per germline. Trimming at V came to 3 bases and at J to 1 base, leaving 4 bases not matched to a gene. This CDR3 comprises 15 residues. Cells were stimulated nonspecifically with anti-CD3/anti-CD28 magnetic beads. CD4+ T cells upregulating both CD40 ligand and CD69 were sorted as responding cells. Remarks on this clone: Its antigen is not identified.

Broader study findings: Within sorted populations, more oligoclonal TCRs accompanied more oligoclonal proviruses.

The libraries were made with immunoSEQ version 4 in survey mode. Assay: immunoSEQ multiplex PCR; the TCRdb copy retains only in-frame clones and omits some. The sample carries about 45,000 clones, around 89% recorded once. The V call is TRBV24-1, the J call TRBJ1-1, with 7 nucleotides matching TRBD1. This sequence was found in an adult woman with HIV who was CMV-seropositive. The source material was CD4+ T cells sorted from PBMCs after roughly 19-hour stimulation, sampled from a patient who received antiretroviral therapy. CDR3 residues: CATSDTTGKNTEAFF. The DNA for the CDR3 is TGTGCCACCAGTGATACGACAGGGAAGAACACTGAAGCTTTCTTT.